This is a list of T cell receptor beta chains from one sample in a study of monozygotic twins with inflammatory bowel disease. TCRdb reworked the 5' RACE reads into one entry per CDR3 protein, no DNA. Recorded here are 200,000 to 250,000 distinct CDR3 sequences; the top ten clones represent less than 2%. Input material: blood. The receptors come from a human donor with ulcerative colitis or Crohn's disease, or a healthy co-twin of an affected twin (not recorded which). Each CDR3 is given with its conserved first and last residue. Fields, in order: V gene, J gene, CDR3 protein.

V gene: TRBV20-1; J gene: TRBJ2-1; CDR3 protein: CSARTTTDEQFF
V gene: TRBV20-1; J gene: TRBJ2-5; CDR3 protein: CSARDLGQGKQTQYF
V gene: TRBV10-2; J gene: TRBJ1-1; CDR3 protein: CASSETLQGWSTEAFF
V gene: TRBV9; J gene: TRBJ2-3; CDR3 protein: CASSLGLAGSGTQYF
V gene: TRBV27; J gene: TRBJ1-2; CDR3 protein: CASSSGVGGYTF
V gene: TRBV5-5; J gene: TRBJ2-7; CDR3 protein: CASSLTPGLAGGSYEQYF
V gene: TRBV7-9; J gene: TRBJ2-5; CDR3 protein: CASSLDPAGEKTQYF
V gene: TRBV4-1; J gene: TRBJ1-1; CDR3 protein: CASSQGPSLPEAFF
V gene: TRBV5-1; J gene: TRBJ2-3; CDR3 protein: CASSPGTGTMDTQYF
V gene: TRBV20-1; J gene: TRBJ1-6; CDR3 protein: CSARSEPGLYNSPLHF
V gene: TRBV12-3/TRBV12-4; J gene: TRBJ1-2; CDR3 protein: CASRDSIYGYTF
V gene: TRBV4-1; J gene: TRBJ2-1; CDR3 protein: CASSQDRGVDEQFF
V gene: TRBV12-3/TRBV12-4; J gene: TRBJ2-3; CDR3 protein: CASRLAGGDTQYF
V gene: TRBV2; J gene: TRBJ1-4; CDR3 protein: CASSSGTGAAGLFF
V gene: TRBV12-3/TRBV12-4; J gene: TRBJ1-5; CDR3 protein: CASSLGGGYQPQHF
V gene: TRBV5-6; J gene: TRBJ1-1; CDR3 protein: CASSLIRGSEAFF
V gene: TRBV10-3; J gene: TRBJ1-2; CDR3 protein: CAISETPRVDGYTF
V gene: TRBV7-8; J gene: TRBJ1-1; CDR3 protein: CASSPREFAEAFF
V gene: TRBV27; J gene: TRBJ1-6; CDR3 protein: CASSLSAGTDNHF
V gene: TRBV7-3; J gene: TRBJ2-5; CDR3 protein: CASSLTLGETQYF
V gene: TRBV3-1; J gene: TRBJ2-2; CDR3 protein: CASSHSDTWGTGELFF
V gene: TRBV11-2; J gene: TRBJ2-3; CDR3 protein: CASSLLSDTQYF
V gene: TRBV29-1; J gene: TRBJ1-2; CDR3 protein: CSVDAGASGKYGYTF
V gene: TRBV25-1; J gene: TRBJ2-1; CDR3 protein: CASRLNRANEQFF
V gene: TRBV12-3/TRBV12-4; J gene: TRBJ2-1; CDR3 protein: CASSLGGPRGNEQFF
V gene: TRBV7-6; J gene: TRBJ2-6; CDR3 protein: CASSLLSGTGFSGANVLTF
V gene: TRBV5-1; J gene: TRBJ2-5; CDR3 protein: CASSLFTGETQYF
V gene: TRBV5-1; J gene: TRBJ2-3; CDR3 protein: CASSLVETSTDTQYF
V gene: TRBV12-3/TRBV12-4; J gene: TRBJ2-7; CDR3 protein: CASSSQVSVVYEQYF
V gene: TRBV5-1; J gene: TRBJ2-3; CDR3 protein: CASSDFGGSSTDTQYF
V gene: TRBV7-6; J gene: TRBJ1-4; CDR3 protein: CASSLGTDLNEKLFF
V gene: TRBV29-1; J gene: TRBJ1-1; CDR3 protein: CSVAGRVLATEAFF
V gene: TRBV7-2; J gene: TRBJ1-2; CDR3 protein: CASSLVFSRAYTF
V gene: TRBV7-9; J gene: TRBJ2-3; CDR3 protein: CASSLSDSTDTQYF
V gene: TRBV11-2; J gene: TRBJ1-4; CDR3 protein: CASSFRDTYEKLFF
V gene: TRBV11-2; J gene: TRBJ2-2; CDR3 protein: CASSLDNPGAGTGELFF
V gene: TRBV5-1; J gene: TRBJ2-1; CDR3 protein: CASSLESQGEQFF
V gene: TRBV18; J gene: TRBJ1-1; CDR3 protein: CASSLIRQVVTEAFF
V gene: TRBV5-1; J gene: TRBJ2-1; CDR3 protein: CASSLVSASSYNEQFF
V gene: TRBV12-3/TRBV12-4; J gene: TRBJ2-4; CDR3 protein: CASTLGGGKNIQYF
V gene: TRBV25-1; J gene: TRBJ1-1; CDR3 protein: CASSDVPGRAFF
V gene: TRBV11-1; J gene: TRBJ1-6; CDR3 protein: CASSLARGQVNSPLHF
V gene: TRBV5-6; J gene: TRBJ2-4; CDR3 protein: CASSLMAAPNIQYF
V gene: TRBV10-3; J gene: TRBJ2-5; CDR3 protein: CAISEGQGAPETQYF
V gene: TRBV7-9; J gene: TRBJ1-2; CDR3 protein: CASSLLTEVGYTF